This TCR beta chain was identified during a study of blood T cells in healthy people across ages. This clonotype was found many times. The CDR3 sequence is 14 residues long. Germline CDR1 SQVTM, CDR2 ANQGSEA. V lost 5 bases to trimming and J lost 0 bases, with 11 bases between them. Through a sample-barcoded 5' primer and a J-beta primer mix, a second PCR was run for roughly 7 to 11 cycles. One entry per CDR3 protein results from TCRdb running MiXCR on the 5' RACE reads. There are about 840,000 distinct CDR3 sequences in the sample; about 29% occur only once, and roughly 10% lies in the top ten. This sample also appeared in a second study, on T cells of mothers and their children.

Sample: blood. This receptor was taken from a woman in her thirties or forties in good health. This rearrangement joins TRBV29-1 to TRBJ2-1; D is undetermined. CDR3 residues: CSVYRSYSYNEQFF. In nucleotides, the CDR3 is TGCAGCGTTTATCGATCGTACTCCTACAATGAGCAGTTCTTC.